This entry lists 8 T cell receptor beta chains sequenced from one sample in a study of PD-1 blockade in mismatch repair-deficient tumors. Sequencing was performed with immunoSEQ multiplex PCR; in TCRdb, only in-frame clones are kept and a portion is missing. The sample yields about 63,000 clones, 70% to 90% seen once. The sequencing used peripheral blood, collected 52 weeks after starting pembrolizumab. All receptors come from an adult with mismatch repair-deficient cancer.

This clone was recorded once. J is TRBJ2-1 and V is TRBV4-3; no clear D. Trimming cost V 0 bases and J 8 bases, with 17 bases left between them. CDR3 length equals 16 residues. The germline V gene encodes CDR1 LGHNA and CDR2 YSLEER. The DNA of the CDR3 is TGCGCCAGCAGCCAAGAAGCGAGCTCCCTAAGGTATGAGCAGTTCTTC. Amino acids: CASSQEASSLRYEQFF.

The genes are TRBV27 and TRBJ2-6; a weak D match, TRBD1 (5 bases). This CDR3 spans 17 amino acids. Trimming removed 1 base at V and 0 bases at J, with 10 bases between. CDR1 is MNHEY and CDR2 is SMNVEV in the germline V gene (reference sequence). The DNA of the CDR3 is TGTGCCAGCAGTTTATGGGGCGGCAGCTCTGGGGCCAACGTCCTGACTTTC. As protein: CASSLWGGSSGANVLTF.

The chain combines TRBV4-1 with TRBJ2-3; 7 nucleotides agree with TRBD2. The CDR3 spans 14 residues. V was pared by 2 bases and J by 14 bases, with 13 bases of the junction left unmatched. Per the germline V gene, CDR1 is MGHRA and CDR2 is YSYEKL. Written as DNA, the CDR3 is TGCGCCAGCAGCCAACTGATACCGGGACTAAACCCGTATTTT. The encoded protein is CASSQLIPGLNPYF.

The V call is TRBV4-1, the J call TRBJ2-3, with 10 bases identical to TRBD1. With V trimmed by 1 base and J by 1 base, 8 bases remained unmatched. Germline V gene lookup returns CDR1 MGHRA and CDR2 YSYEKL. The length of the CDR3 is 18 residues. The chain's CDR3 is CASSQGIAGTGGTDTQYF. Written as DNA, the CDR3 is TGCGCCAGCAGCCAAGGTATAGCGGGGACAGGGGGCACAGATACGCAGTATTTT.

The chain combines TRBV19 with TRBJ2-1; 12 positions match TRBD2. CDR3 length: 16 amino acids. Germline V lookup: CDR1 LNHDA, CDR2 SQIVND (reference sequence). The J segment lost 7 bases and the V segment lost 4 bases, leaving 8 bases of the junction unmatched. CDR3 in DNA: TGTGCCAGTAGTACCCCCGGGACTAGCGGGTTAAATGAGCAGTTCTTC. Translating gives CASSTPGTSGLNEQFF.

In its sample, this clone was seen a few times. The V gene is TRBV11-2, the J gene TRBJ2-1; D is possibly TRBD2 (6 bases). Trimming removed 2 bases from V and 7 bases from J, with 21 bases in between. Germline lookup yields CDR1 SGHAT and CDR2 FQNNGV. The CDR3 is made up of 17 amino acids. The CDR3: CASSLQQTSGEGNEQFF. CDR3 DNA sequence: TGTGCCAGCAGCTTACAGCAGACTTCGGGGGAAGGGAATGAGCAGTTCTTC.

The chain uses TRBV9 and TRBJ2-3, with 8 bases aligning to TRBD2. The CDR3 has 17 amino acids. Trimming removed 2 bases from V and 3 bases from J; junction bases left unmatched: 11. From germline, CDR1 is SGDLS and CDR2 YYNGEE. CDR3 sequence: CASSVLGIAGRTDTQYF. In DNA, the CDR3 is TGTGCCAGCAGCGTCCTCGGGATAGCGGGAAGAACAGATACGCAGTATTTT.

The chain employs TRBV11-3 and TRBJ2-2; D possibly matches TRBD1 or TRBD2 (5 bases each). This CDR3 spans 18 amino acids. Germline V gene data show CDR1 as SGHNT and CDR2 as YENEEA. Deletions cut 0 bases from V and 0 bases from J, with 14 bases between. In DNA, the CDR3 is TGTGCCAGCAGCTTAGACCACGTCGGGGCCTCGAACACCGGGGAGCTGTTTTTT. Amino acids: CASSLDHVGASNTGELFF.